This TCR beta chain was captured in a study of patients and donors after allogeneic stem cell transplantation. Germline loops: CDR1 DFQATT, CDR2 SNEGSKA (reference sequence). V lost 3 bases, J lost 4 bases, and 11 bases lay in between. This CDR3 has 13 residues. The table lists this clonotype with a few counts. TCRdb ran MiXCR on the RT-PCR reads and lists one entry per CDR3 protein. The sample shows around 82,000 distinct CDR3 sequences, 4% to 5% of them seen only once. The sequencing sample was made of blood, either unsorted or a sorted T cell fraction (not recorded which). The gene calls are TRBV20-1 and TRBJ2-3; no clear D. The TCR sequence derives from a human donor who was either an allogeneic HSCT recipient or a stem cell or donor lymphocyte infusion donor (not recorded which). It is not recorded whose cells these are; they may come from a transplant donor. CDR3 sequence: CSARPNGADTQYF. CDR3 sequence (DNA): TGCAGTGCTAGGCCCAATGGGGCAGATACGCAGTATTTT.